This is a list of T cell receptor beta chains from one sample in a study of blood T cell repertoires in COVID-19. Some clones are missing from TCRdb's copy, which holds only in-frame ones; the method was immunoSEQ multiplex PCR. The table has under 200,000 clones, 70% to 90% seen once. The specimen sequenced was peripheral blood. Source of these receptors: a woman aged 50 to 60 with COVID-19, enrolled during active disease. CDR3s include the opening cysteine and the closing phenylalanine or tryptophan. The order of the fields is CDR3 protein, clone size, V gene. Size is stated for part of the rows, as once, few or many counts, or as a class when the clone is expanded.

cdr3_aa: CATSERQGAGYTF
clone_size: -
v_call: TRBV24-1

cdr3_aa: CASSPWGLSSYNEQFF
clone_size: -
v_call: TRBV7-9

cdr3_aa: CASSLAGGLVETQYF
clone_size: -
v_call: TRBV27

cdr3_aa: CASSSGQGNADTQYF
clone_size: -
v_call: TRBV7-6

cdr3_aa: CASSLAGGRDTGELFF
clone_size: -
v_call: TRBV5-4

cdr3_aa: CASSPPAGGLSDTQYF
clone_size: -
v_call: TRBV28

cdr3_aa: CASSPYGGELFF
clone_size: few
v_call: TRBV18

cdr3_aa: CASSPPTGQGSNEQFF
clone_size: -
v_call: TRBV18

cdr3_aa: CASSLGQGTHEQYF
clone_size: -
v_call: TRBV6-5

cdr3_aa: CASSPEGVSYNEQFF
clone_size: -
v_call: TRBV7-3